The 7 T cell receptor beta chains below all came from one sample that was sequenced in a study of blood T cell repertoires in COVID-19. Using immunoSEQ multiplex PCR, the repertoire was profiled, and TCRdb retains in-frame clones only, with some absent. The sample has around 100,000 clones; over 80% are singletons. Material: peripheral blood. The receptors here all came from a man in his fifties with acute or convalescent COVID-19.

V and J are TRBV19 and TRBJ1-5; 9 bases are shared with TRBD1. The CDR3 has 15 amino acids. With 7 bases clipped from V and 4 bases from J, the junction kept 8 bases outside the gene matches. CDR1 and CDR2 from the germline V gene are LNHDA and SQIVND (reference sequence). The CDR3 protein is CASKVDRGLNQPQHF. The CDR3 nucleotides are TGTGCCAGTAAGGTGGACAGGGGTCTTAATCAGCCCCAGCATTTT. The complete variable domain, with remaining parts taken from reference TRBV19 and TRBJ1-5, reads DGGITQSPKYLFRKEGQNVTLSCEQNLNHDAMYWYRQDPGQGLRLIYYSQIVNDFQKGDIAEGYSVSREKKESFPLTVTSAQKNPTAFYLCASKVDRGLNQPQHFGDGTRLSIL.

The chain uses TRBV19 and TRBJ1-6; 7 bases map to TRBD1. The germline CDR1 and CDR2 sequences are LNHDA and SQIVND (reference sequence). Trimming removed 1 base from V and 1 base from J; junction bases left unmatched: 4. CDR3 length equals 17 residues. The CDR3 DNA reads TGTGCCAGTAGTATAGTAGGACAGGAGTCCTATAATTCACCCCTCCACTTT. Translated, it gives CASSIVGQESYNSPLHF. The variable domain in full, completed from reference TRBV19 and TRBJ1-6, reads DGGITQSPKYLFRKEGQNVTLSCEQNLNHDAMYWYRQDPGQGLRLIYYSQIVNDFQKGDIAEGYSVSREKKESFPLTVTSAQKNPTAFYLCASSIVGQESYNSPLHFGNGTRLTVT.

The chain uses TRBV7-2 and TRBJ1-2; D is unclear. Germline-derived CDR1 and CDR2 are SGHTA and FQGNSA. The germline V and J ends were trimmed by 5 bases and 4 bases, with 14 bases remaining between them. This CDR3 is built from 14 residues. CDR3 DNA sequence: TGTGCCAGCAGCCCCTACCGGGAGGTCTATGGCTACACCTTC. Translating gives CASSPYREVYGYTF. Filled out from reference TRBV7-2 and TRBJ1-2, the complete variable domain reads GAGVSQSPSNKVTEKGKDVELRCDPISGHTALYWYRQSLGQGLEFLIYFQGNSAPDKSGLPSDRFSAERTGGSVSTLTIQRTQQEDSAVYLCASSPYREVYGYTFGSGTRLTVV.

This clone was seen once. The chain is built from TRBV7-8 and TRBJ1-6; D is perhaps TRBD1 (5 bases). Trimming pared 2 bases from V and 4 bases from J, leaving 18 bases between. The CDR3 is 18 amino acids. Germline lookup yields CDR1 SGHVS and CDR2 FQNEAQ. The CDR3 is CASSLSIRDSSYNSPLHF. The CDR3 DNA follows: TGTGCCAGCAGCTTAAGTATCCGGGACTCCTCTTATAATTCACCCCTCCACTTT.

The chain combines TRBV30 with TRBJ1-1; 7 bases fit TRBD1. CDR1 and CDR2 (germline): GTSNPN, SVGIG (reference sequence). The CDR3 runs 17 residues. Trimming took 5 bases from V and 1 from J; bases not matched to a gene: 16. CDR3: CAWCLGQSLSANTEAFF. CDR3 coding DNA: TGTGCCTGGTGCTTGGGACAGAGTTTGAGTGCGAACACTGAAGCTTTCTTT.

The rearrangement joins TRBV9 to TRBJ2-3; TRBD1 matches at 7 bases. The germline V gene encodes CDR1 SGDLS and CDR2 YYNGEE. CDR3 length: 13 amino acids. V trimming: 5 bases; J trimming: 3 bases; junction bases outside the gene matches: 3. CDR3 in amino acids: CASRRGQTDTQYF. The CDR3 DNA reads TGTGCCAGCAGGAGGGGGCAGACAGATACGCAGTATTTT.

The chain couples TRBV19 to TRBJ1-5, with TRBD1 matching over 10 bases. The V gene's germline CDR1 is LNHDA and CDR2 SQIVND (reference sequence). The CDR3 consists of 15 residues. The V segment lost 1 base and the J segment 3 bases; nucleotides outside the gene matches: 0. CDR3: CASSIGQGANQPQHF. CDR3 DNA sequence: TGTGCCAGTAGTATAGGACAGGGGGCCAATCAGCCCCAGCATTTT.